In this sample, the clone carrying this TCR beta chain turned up a few times. The sample originates from a study of CD8 T cells in Susac syndrome. Germline V CDR1 and CDR2: KGHSH, LQKENI. This CDR3 is built from 14 residues. V lost 11 bases, J lost 1 base, and 14 bases lay in between. Random hexamers were used to reverse transcribe the RNA input (roughly 0.5 to 1 ug). Amplification of TCR beta CDR3 across 54 Vbeta and 13 Jbeta was performed with immunoSEQ multiplex PCR. TCRdb redid the calling of the immunoSEQ multiplex PCR reads with MiXCR, one entry per CDR3 protein. Of 150,000 to 200,000 distinct CDR3 sequences listed, roughly 94% are singletons. The study sequenced TCR beta in blood CD8+ and CD4+ T cells.

Sequencing was performed on CD4+ T cells from PBMCs. This TCR derives from a human donor with multiple sclerosis. The V and J genes are TRBV18 and TRBJ2-2; the D gene is possibly TRBD1 (5 bases). Written as DNA, the CDR3 is TGTGCCTCTAAGGGGCCGGTGAACACCGGGGAGCTGTTTTTT. Protein: CASKGPVNTGELFF.